Following are 22 T cell receptor beta chains from one sample sequenced in a study of radiation and T cells in renal cell carcinoma. The method was immunoSEQ multiplex PCR; TCRdb's version includes in-frame clones alone and lacks a portion of them. Of 25,000 to 30,000 clones detected, roughly 80% appear once; the ten largest clones hold approximately 30%. The time point denotes: blood 2 weeks post-SBRT. Treatment given: 15 Gy SBRT to primary tumor, nephrectomy 4 weeks later. This sample comprised blood, obtained from a patient whose treatment included radiotherapy and nephrectomy. The receptors here all came from a man aged 55-75 years with renal cell carcinoma.

CDR3 residues: CASSQEGTSIYEQYF. The CDR3 nucleotides are TGCGCCAGCAGCCAAGAGGGGACTAGCATCTACGAGCAGTACTTC. The J gene is TRBJ2-5, the V gene TRBV4-1; 9 positions match TRBD2. The end of the DNA fits TRBJ2-7 better, so the J call may be wrong. The CDR3 has 15 residues. The germline CDR1 and CDR2 sequences are MGHRA and YSYEKL.

V usage is TRBV29-1 and J usage is TRBJ1-1; D not certain. Germline CDR1 SQVTM, CDR2 ANQGSEA. This CDR3 is 12 amino acids long. Trimming shortened V by 7 bases and J by 1 base, and 10 bases separated the two germline ends. The CDR3 DNA reads TGCAGCGCACGACGGTGGAACACTGAAGCTTTCTTT. Encoded protein: CSARRWNTEAFF. The entire variable domain, with the rest obtained from reference TRBV29-1 and TRBJ1-1, is as follows: SAVISQKPSRDICQRGTSLTIQCQVDSQVTMMFWYRQQPGQSLTLIATANQGSEATYESGFVIDKFPISRPNLTFSTLTVSNMSPEDSSIYLCSARRWNTEAFFGQGTRLTVV.

The rearrangement links TRBV5-1 to TRBJ2-1, with 13 nucleotides matching TRBD2. The CDR3 sequence is 15 residues long. CDR1 is SGHRS, CDR2 YFSETQ, per germline. Unmatched junction bases numbered 8, after V lost 4 bases and J lost 10 bases. The chain's CDR3 is CASSPGLAGVQEQFF. The CDR3 DNA follows: TGCGCCAGCAGCCCCGGACTAGCGGGGGTTCAAGAGCAGTTCTTC.

The chain recombines TRBV6-6 with TRBJ1-1; maybe TRBD1 (5 bases). With 4 bases removed from V and 1 base from J, the gap between germline ends came to 7 bases. This CDR3 comprises 13 residues. CDR1 is MNHNY and CDR2 is SVGAGI in the germline V gene (reference sequence). The CDR3 DNA is TGTGCCAGCAGTTGGGGGGGGAACACTGAAGCTTTCTTT. Translated: CASSWGGNTEAFF.

This chain links TRBV18 with TRBJ2-5; possibly TRBD2 for D (6 bases). V dropped 3 bases and J dropped 4 bases, with 33 bases sitting between them. The CDR3 spans 21 residues. CDR1 KGHSH and CDR2 LQKENI come from the germline V gene. The CDR3 DNA reads as TGTGCCAGCTCACCCATGGAGGGAGTCCGAGGCACTAGGGGATTTCCAGAGACCCAGTACTTC. The encoded protein is CASSPMEGVRGTRGFPETQYF.

The V call is TRBV5-4, the J call TRBJ2-3, with no clear D. CDR3 length equals 16 residues. Germline V gives CDR1 SGHNT, CDR2 YYREEE (reference sequence). V was cut by 0 bases and J by 3 bases, with 14 bases left in between. The CDR3 DNA reads as TGTGCCAGCAGCTTGGGAATGGGTGGGTTAACAGATACGCAGTATTTT. It specifies CASSLGMGGLTDTQYF.

This clone is a singleton in its sample. The gene calls are TRBV30 and TRBJ2-5; D might be TRBD2 (6 bases). V lost 5 bases and J lost 1, with 14 bases in between. CDR1 is GTSNPN and CDR2 is SVGIG in the germline V gene (reference sequence). CDR3 length: 14 residues. CDR3 sequence: CAWGTRGFQETQYF. In DNA, the CDR3 is TGTGCCTGGGGGACTCGCGGGTTCCAAGAGACCCAGTACTTC. Looking up the rest from reference TRBV30 and TRBJ2-5 gives the full variable domain: SQTIHQWPATLVQPVGSPLSLECTVEGTSNPNLYWYRQAAGRGLQLLFYSVGIGQISSEVPQNLSASRPQDRQFILSSKKLLLSDSGFYLCAWGTRGFQETQYFGPGTRLLVL.

V usage is TRBV14 and J usage is TRBJ2-7; D possibly corresponds to TRBD1 (6 bases). The V gene lost 1 base and the J gene lost 9 bases, with 25 bases spanning the gap. There are 17 residues in the CDR3. CDR1 and CDR2 from the germline V gene are SGHDN and FVKESK. CDR3 protein: CASSQVGRVGQRSSQYF. The CDR3 coding sequence is TGTGCCAGCAGCCAAGTGGGCCGCGTGGGACAAAGGTCGTCGCAGTACTTC.

The genes are TRBV7-2 and TRBJ2-5; 9 bases agree with TRBD1. The V gene end was trimmed by 0 bases and the J gene end by 6 bases; junction bases not matched to a gene: 14. Germline values: CDR1 SGHTA, CDR2 FQGNSA. The CDR3 is 18 residues long. The CDR3 protein is CASSLASRGGQGRQTQYF. CDR3 coding DNA: TGTGCCAGCAGCTTAGCGTCTCGAGGTGGACAGGGGAGACAGACCCAGTACTTC.

This clone was recorded once. The V call is TRBV4-2, the J call TRBJ2-1, with TRBD2 matching over 10 bases. J was trimmed by 3 bases and V by 0 bases; bases with no gene match: 5. From germline, CDR1 is LGHNA and CDR2 YNFKEQ. CDR3 length equals 17 residues. The chain's CDR3 is CASSQERTSGIYNEQFF. As DNA, the CDR3 is TGTGCCAGCAGCCAAGAAAGGACTAGCGGCATCTACAATGAGCAGTTCTTC.

This clone was seen more than once but under ten times. The chain carries TRBV19 and TRBJ1-4; TRBD1 is a possible D gene (5 bases). Germline loops: CDR1 LNHDA, CDR2 SQIVND (reference sequence). Trimming removed 7 bases at V and 5 bases at J, with 23 bases between. This CDR3 region has 17 residues. CDR3 nucleotides: TGTGCCAGTACCGATGCGGCGGGGCGAGGAATCAATGAAAAACTGTTTTTT. Translated, it gives CASTDAAGRGINEKLFF.

The J gene is TRBJ2-3, the V gene TRBV30; possible D gene TRBD2, 5 bases. In germline, CDR1 is GTSNPN, CDR2 SVGIG (reference sequence). The CDR3 covers 14 residues. Trimming stripped 6 bases from V and 1 base from J, with 14 bases between. In nucleotides, the CDR3 is TGTGCCTGCCGGAGCGGCTCAGGCACAGATACGCAGTATTTT. Residues: CACRSGSGTDTQYF.

The J gene is TRBJ2-7, the V gene TRBV11-2; 13 bases map to TRBD2. Germline V gene data show CDR1 as SGHAT and CDR2 as FQNNGV. J gave up 2 bases and V 5 bases, and 0 bases lay outside the gene matches. The CDR3 length is 14 residues. The CDR3: CASSGTSGAYEQYF. The CDR3, as DNA: TGTGCCAGCAGCGGGACTAGCGGGGCCTACGAGCAGTACTTC.

The CDR3 region is CASSHTWNSGSRGEQFF. The CDR3 nucleotides are TGCGCCAGCAGCCACACCTGGAATAGCGGGAGTAGGGGTGAGCAGTTCTTC. V usage is TRBV5-1 and J usage is TRBJ2-1; 9 nucleotides align to TRBD2. This CDR3 contains 17 residues. Germline V gene data show CDR1 as SGHRS and CDR2 as YFSETQ. The trim removed 4 bases at V and 9 bases at J, leaving 17 bases unmatched. The variable domain in full, with the rest retrieved from reference TRBV5-1 and TRBJ2-1, is KAGVTQTPRYLIKTRGQQVTLSCSPISGHRSVSWYQQTPGQGLQFLFEYFSETQRNKGNFPGRFSGRQFSNSRSEMNVSTLELGDSALYLCASSHTWNSGSRGEQFFGPGTRLTVL.

This rearrangement joins TRBV16 to TRBJ2-7; D unresolved. Trimming removed 6 bases at V and 2 bases at J, with 11 bases between. This CDR3 comprises 13 residues. The germline gives CDR1 KGHSY, CDR2 FQNENV. The CDR3 DNA reads TGTGCCAGCAGTCTGGACGGCGCCTACGAGCAGTACTTC. Translated, it gives CASSLDGAYEQYF.

This clone has just one count. V usage is TRBV29-1 and J usage is TRBJ2-1; D is unresolved. The V end was cut by 5 bases, the J end by 1 base, with 12 bases between. The CDR3 runs to 14 residues. Germline CDR1 SQVTM, CDR2 ANQGSEA. The chain's CDR3 is CSVRSYRSYNEQFF. The CDR3, as DNA: TGCAGCGTTCGGAGTTACCGGTCCTACAATGAGCAGTTCTTC.

This sequence joins TRBV19 and TRBJ1-1; no clear D gene. CDR3 size: 15 residues. V dropped 5 bases and J dropped 0 bases, with 13 bases sitting between them. CDR1 LNHDA and CDR2 SQIVND come from the germline V gene (reference sequence). This CDR3 is CASSPIEGMNTEAFF. CDR3 bases: TGTGCCAGTAGTCCTATAGAGGGAATGAACACTGAAGCTTTCTTT.

The gene calls are TRBV19 and TRBJ1-1, with 9 bases fitting TRBD1. CDR1 is LNHDA and CDR2 is SQIVND in the germline V gene (reference sequence). V trimming: 7 bases; J trimming: 11 bases; junction bases outside the gene matches: 11. The CDR3 extends over 13 amino acids. The CDR3 coding sequence is TGTGCCAGTAAAACACAGGGGGCTATCGATGCTTTCTTT. The encoded protein is CASKTQGAIDAFF.

J is TRBJ2-1 and V is TRBV9; 7 nucleotides line up with TRBD2. V lost 0 bases, J lost 9 bases, and 15 bases stayed unmatched. Germline lookup yields CDR1 SGDLS and CDR2 YYNGEE. The CDR3 covers 17 residues. The CDR3 DNA sequence: TGTGCCAGCAGCGTAGAATTTATGGCGGGAGTTCGCGGTGAGCAGTTCTTC. Protein sequence: CASSVEFMAGVRGEQFF.

The J gene is TRBJ2-3, the V gene TRBV7-9; 8 bases are a match to TRBD2. Per the germline V gene, CDR1 is SEHNR and CDR2 is FQNEAQ (reference sequence). This CDR3 has 16 residues. V lost 7 bases and J lost 0; bases outside the gene matches: 9. CDR3: CASTGPGGASTDTQYF. CDR3 nucleotide sequence: TGTGCCAGCACCGGGCCGGGAGGGGCGAGCACAGATACGCAGTATTTT.

This rearrangement joins TRBV5-1 to TRBJ2-1; 7 nucleotides line up with TRBD2. CDR1 and CDR2 from the germline V gene are SGHRS and YFSETQ. V was clipped by 0 bases and J by 0 bases; unmatched bases: 3. This CDR3 is built from 16 residues. The CDR3 bases are TGCGCCAGCAGCTTGGGAGCGGGGAGCTCCTACAATGAGCAGTTCTTC. It specifies CASSLGAGSSYNEQFF.

This clone was seen only a few times. This chain joins TRBV9 and TRBJ1-1; weak D call: TRBD1 (5 bases). Per germline, CDR1 SGDLS and CDR2 YYNGEE. V was pared by 3 bases and J by 4 bases, with 16 bases between. The CDR3 length is 15 residues. The DNA for the CDR3 is TGTGCCAGCAGCGCCACAGGTCTTGGAACCACTGAAGCTTTCTTT. Translating it yields CASSATGLGTTEAFF.